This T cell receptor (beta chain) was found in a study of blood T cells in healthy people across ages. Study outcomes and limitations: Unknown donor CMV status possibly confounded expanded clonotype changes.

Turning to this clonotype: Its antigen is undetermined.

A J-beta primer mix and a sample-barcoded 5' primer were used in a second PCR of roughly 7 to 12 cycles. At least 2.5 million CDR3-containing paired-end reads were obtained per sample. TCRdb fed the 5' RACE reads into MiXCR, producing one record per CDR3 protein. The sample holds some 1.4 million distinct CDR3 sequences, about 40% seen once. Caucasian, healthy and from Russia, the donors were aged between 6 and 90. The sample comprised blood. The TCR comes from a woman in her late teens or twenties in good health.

The CDR3 sequence is CSARDGSVGGYTF. The CDR3 nucleotides read TGCAGTGCTAGAGATGGGTCCGTAGGGGGCTACACCTTC. The rearrangement links TRBV20-1 to TRBJ1-2; the D is unclear. The V end lost 0 bases, the J end lost 8 bases, and 13 bases lay between the germline ends. CDR3 length: 13 residues. Per the germline V gene, CDR1 is DFQATT and CDR2 is SNEGSKA (reference sequence).